The TCR beta chain under discussion was sequenced for a study of T cells after posttransplantation cyclophosphamide. Study-level points and caveats: Blood and skin or GI T cell repertoires showed limited TRB overlap. Later post-transplant blood repertoires were often dominated by donor CD8+ memory clones. After PTCy, TRB diversity resembled that of CNI/methotrexate controls.

Sequencing used immunoSEQ multiplex PCR; TCRdb keeps in-frame clones, though not all of them. In the table there are approximately 52,000 clones, about 86% of which are singletons. Trimming took off 3 bases at V and 12 bases at J, with 19 bases between the two ends. The CDR3 totals 14 residues. Germline V gene sequence: CDR1 LNHNV, CDR2 YYDKDF (reference sequence). Concerning this clone: Its antigen remains unknown.

J is TRBJ2-3 and V is TRBV15, with a weak D call TRBD1 (5 bases). Sample: PBMCs. This clonotype was sampled from a man aged 25 to 40 with a blood cancer, CMV-positive, and with a related stem cell donor. The CDR3 is CATSRERQGGEQYF. In DNA, the CDR3 is TGTGCCACCAGCAGGGAGCGTCAGGGTGGGGAACAGTATTTT.